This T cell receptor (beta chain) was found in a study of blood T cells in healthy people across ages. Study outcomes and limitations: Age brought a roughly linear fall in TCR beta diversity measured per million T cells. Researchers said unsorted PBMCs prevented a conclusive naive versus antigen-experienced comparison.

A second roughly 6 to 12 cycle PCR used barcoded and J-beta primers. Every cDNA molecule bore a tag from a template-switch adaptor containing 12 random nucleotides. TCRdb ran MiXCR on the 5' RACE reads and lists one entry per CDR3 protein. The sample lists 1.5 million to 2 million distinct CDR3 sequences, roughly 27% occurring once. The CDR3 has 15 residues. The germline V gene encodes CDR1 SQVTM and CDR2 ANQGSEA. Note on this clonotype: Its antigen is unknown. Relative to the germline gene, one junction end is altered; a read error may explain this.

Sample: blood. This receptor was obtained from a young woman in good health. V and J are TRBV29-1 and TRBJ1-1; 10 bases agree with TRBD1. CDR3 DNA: TGCGGCGTTTGTCGGGACAGGGGAAGATACACTGAAGCTTTCTTT. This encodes CGVCRDRGRYTEAFF.